The 28 T cell receptor beta chains presented below share a single source sample, sequenced in a study of OX40 agonist ivuxolimab in advanced cancers. The data were produced by immunoSEQ multiplex PCR, yet TCRdb's version contains in-frame clones alone and is incomplete. Among roughly 75,000 clones listed, 70% to 90% were seen once. Sequencing used CD4+ or CD8+ T cells sorted from blood, obtained in a trial of the OX40 agonist ivuxolimab. The receptors were sampled from an adult with an advanced solid tumor such as melanoma, head and neck, liver or kidney cancer.

V and J are TRBV18 and TRBJ2-5; D gene unclear. Trimming took off 0 bases at V and 6 bases at J, with 8 bases between the two ends. CDR3 length: 13 amino acids. Germline V gene data show CDR1 as KGHSH and CDR2 as LQKENI. CDR3 bases: TGTGCCAGCTCACCACCGTCGGTCAAGACCCAGTACTTC. Its protein product is CASSPPSVKTQYF.

V and J are TRBV6-1 and TRBJ2-7; 9 nucleotides line up with TRBD1. J lost 6 bases, V lost 8 bases, and 11 bases had no gene match. Germline values: CDR1 MNHNS, CDR2 SASEGT. The CDR3 runs to 14 residues. The chain's CDR3 is CASAFRQGGSEQYF. The DNA for the CDR3 is TGTGCCAGCGCGTTTAGACAGGGGGGAAGCGAGCAGTACTTC.

The chain uses TRBV4-2 and TRBJ2-3; D is unclear. V was clipped by 0 bases and J by 11 bases, with 15 bases between them. CDR1 is LGHNA, CDR2 YNFKEQ, per germline. This CDR3 is 14 amino acids long. CDR3 bases: TGTGCCAGCAGCCAAGATATGAGGAGCACTGAGCAGTATTTT. This sequence encodes CASSQDMRSTEQYF.

The V gene is TRBV7-8, the J gene TRBJ1-2; D might be TRBD1 (5 bases). Between the trimmed V and J ends, which lost 0 bases and 3 bases, there was a span of 11 bases. This CDR3 has 15 amino acids. CDR1 and CDR2 from the germline V gene are SGHVS and FQNEAQ. CDR3 sequence: CASSLARGTHYGYTF. For the CDR3, the DNA is TGTGCCAGCAGCTTAGCGAGGGGAACCCACTATGGCTACACCTTC.

The V gene is TRBV5-4, the J gene TRBJ2-1; tentatively, D is TRBD2 (6 bases). There are 13 residues in the CDR3. CDR1 and CDR2 (germline): SGHNT, YYREEE (reference sequence). V gave up 4 bases and J gave up 9 bases, with 14 bases separating them. CDR3: CASSGGTDPEQFF. DNA of the CDR3: TGTGCCAGCAGCGGGGGGACGGACCCTGAGCAGTTCTTC.

V is TRBV7-3 and J is TRBJ2-2; TRBD1 matches at 7 bases. V shed 0 bases and J 7 bases; nucleotides not matched to a gene: 8. The CDR3 is made up of 16 amino acids. Germline values: CDR1 SGHTA, CDR2 FQGTGA. The CDR3 DNA is TGTGCCAGCAGCTTAACTTCGACAGGGTGGGGCGGGGAGCTGTTTTTT. This encodes CASSLTSTGWGGELFF.

This clone turned up a few times. The chain couples TRBV5-1 to TRBJ2-7; either TRBD1 or TRBD2 may fit D (5 bases each). The germline V gene encodes CDR1 SGHRS and CDR2 YFSETQ. There are 14 residues in the CDR3. V was shortened by 4 bases and J by 2 bases, with 13 bases between the two germline ends. The CDR3 spells CASSVGDLTYEQYF. CDR3 DNA sequence: TGCGCCAGCAGCGTGGGGGACCTAACCTACGAGCAGTACTTC.

This chain links TRBV30 with TRBJ2-7, with D maybe TRBD1 (5 bases). Trimming cost V 0 bases and J 2 bases, with 8 bases left between them. The length of the CDR3 is 13 residues. Per germline, CDR1 GTSNPN and CDR2 SVGIG (reference sequence). CDR3 protein: CAWSVAGTYEQYF. The CDR3 DNA is TGTGCCTGGAGTGTAGCAGGGACCTACGAGCAGTACTTC.

The chain couples TRBV7-3 to TRBJ1-1; 7 positions match TRBD1. J gave up 1 base and V 5 bases, and 4 bases lay outside the gene matches. Per germline, CDR1 SGHTA and CDR2 FQGTGA. This CDR3 has 14 amino acids. CDR3 in amino acids: CASSQTGRNTEAFF. In nucleotides, the CDR3 is TGTGCCAGCAGCCAGACAGGGCGGAACACTGAAGCTTTCTTT.

The V gene is TRBV21-1, the J gene TRBJ1-5. TRBV21-1 is labeled a pseudogene. The CDR3 spans 12 residues. The CDR3 sequence: CASSNESGWKHF. CDR3 bases: TGTGCCAGCAGCAACGAGAGCGGGTGGAAGCATTTT.

The V gene is TRBV6-1, the J gene TRBJ1-2; no definite D call. This CDR3 region has 13 residues. V dropped 6 bases and J dropped 6 bases, with 14 bases sitting between them. Germline V gene sequence: CDR1 MNHNS, CDR2 SASEGT. DNA for the CDR3: TGTGCCAGCAGGCGAGGTCTCGGGCATGGCTACACCTTC. As protein: CASRRGLGHGYTF.

This chain joins TRBV11-2 and TRBJ1-2; D unresolved. Germline CDR1 reads SGHAT; CDR2 reads FQNNGV. The CDR3 covers 16 residues. V was trimmed by 5 bases and J by 4 bases, leaving 20 bases between them. The CDR3 loop is CASSPSFGGSIYGYTF. The CDR3 bases are TGTGCCAGCAGCCCGTCATTCGGTGGCAGCATCTATGGCTACACCTTC.

The chain recombines TRBV28 with TRBJ1-3; perhaps TRBD1 as D (5 bases). This CDR3 spans 18 amino acids. The V and J ends lost 3 bases and 0 bases respectively, with 18 bases between them. The germline V gene encodes CDR1 MDHEN and CDR2 SYDVKM. Written as DNA, the CDR3 is TGTGCCAGCAGTTTGTCCCTTAGGGGCTCCCACTCTGGAAACACCATATATTTT. Translation gives CASSLSLRGSHSGNTIYF.

In its sample, this clone was seen once. The V call is TRBV30, the J call TRBJ2-1, with 12 bases identical to TRBD1. The CDR3 has 16 residues. The trim removed 3 bases at V and 4 bases at J, leaving 7 bases unmatched. Germline V CDR1 and CDR2: GTSNPN, SVGIG (reference sequence). CDR3 residues: CAWSRDRGLSYNEQFF. CDR3 bases: TGTGCCTGGAGCCGGGACAGGGGGCTTTCTTACAATGAGCAGTTCTTC.

CDR3 residues: CASSRPLWGLAGGETQYF. Here the CDR3 DNA reads TGCGCCAGCAGCCGTCCGTTATGGGGCTTAGCGGGAGGAGAGACCCAGTACTTC. The chain employs TRBV4-1 and TRBJ2-5, with TRBD2 matching over 10 bases. The J segment lost 4 bases and the V segment lost 4 bases, leaving 15 bases of the junction unmatched. Germline V gene lookup returns CDR1 MGHRA and CDR2 YSYEKL. The CDR3 loop spans 18 amino acids.

The J gene is TRBJ2-7, the V gene TRBV27; unclear D gene. Germline V gives CDR1 MNHEY, CDR2 SMNVEV (reference sequence). This CDR3 contains 12 residues. V lost 4 bases, J lost 0 bases, and 4 bases lay in between. The DNA for the CDR3 is TGTGCCAGCAGTTATCACTCCTACGAGCAGTACTTC. Translation: CASSYHSYEQYF.

The genes are TRBV19 and TRBJ1-4; D is unclear. CDR1 and CDR2 (germline): LNHDA, SQIVND (reference sequence). The V end was cut by 4 bases, the J end by 2 bases, with 8 bases between. The CDR3 is made up of 14 amino acids. CDR3 DNA sequence: TGTGCCAGTAGTACGGTTTTCACTAATGAAAAACTGTTTTTT. Amino acids: CASSTVFTNEKLFF.

V usage is TRBV7-9 and J usage is TRBJ1-3; D is perhaps TRBD1 (5 bases). The CDR3 contains 16 residues. The germline V gene encodes CDR1 SEHNR and CDR2 FQNEAQ (reference sequence). V was shortened by 1 base and J by 2 bases, with 12 bases between the two germline ends. CDR3 in amino acids: CASSLGGDGPGNTIYF. DNA of the CDR3: TGTGCCAGCAGCTTAGGAGGGGATGGTCCTGGAAACACCATATATTTT.

This chain joins TRBV7-3 and TRBJ1-1; 7 nucleotides match TRBD1. With 0 bases clipped from V and 3 bases from J, the junction kept 4 bases outside the gene matches. The CDR3 runs 15 residues. In germline, CDR1 is SGHTA, CDR2 FQGTGA. The CDR3 nucleotides are TGTGCCAGCAGCTTAACAGGGGGCAGAGACACTGAAGCTTTCTTT. This gives the protein CASSLTGGRDTEAFF.

V and J are TRBV27 and TRBJ1-2; 8 positions agree with TRBD1. CDR1 is MNHEY and CDR2 is SMNVEV in the germline V gene (reference sequence). This CDR3 comprises 13 residues. Trimming took 4 bases from V and 5 from J; bases not matched to a gene: 3. The CDR3 nucleotides read TGTGCCAGCAGTTCAGGGGGCGAGTATGGCTACACCTTC. Protein product: CASSSGGEYGYTF.

The genes are TRBV5-6 and TRBJ2-7; D may be TRBD2 (6 bases). Per the germline V gene, CDR1 is SGHDT and CDR2 is YYEEEE. The CDR3 is made up of 14 amino acids. The germline V and J ends were trimmed by 0 bases and 5 bases, with 12 bases remaining between them. The CDR3 DNA reads as TGTGCCAGCAGCTTGGGGGGGAGGCTGGACGAGCAGTACTTC. Translation gives CASSLGGRLDEQYF.

The chain has TRBV28 and TRBJ2-1, with 8 bases identical to TRBD2. V lost 6 bases to trimming and J lost 13 bases; unmatched junction nucleotides: 11. This CDR3 has 13 amino acids. Looked up from germline, CDR1 is MDHEN and CDR2 is SYDVKM. The CDR3 sequence: CASSSRLAGRQFF. CDR3 sequence (DNA): TGTGCCAGCAGCAGCAGGCTAGCGGGCCGCCAGTTCTTC. The variable domain in full, with the rest retrieved from reference TRBV28 and TRBJ2-1, is DVKVTQSSRYLVKRTGEKVFLECVQDMDHENMFWYRQDPGLGLRLIYFSYDVKMKEKGDIPEGYSVSREKKERFSLILESASTNQTSMYLCASSSRLAGRQFFGPGTRLTVL.

The chain carries TRBV4-2 and TRBJ1-2; D gene uncertain. Per the germline V gene, CDR1 is LGHNA and CDR2 is YNFKEQ. V dropped 0 bases and J dropped 6 bases, with 8 bases sitting between them. This CDR3 has 13 amino acids. The DNA for the CDR3 is TGTGCCAGCAGCCAAGATCGGCTAAATGGCTACACCTTC. This gives the protein CASSQDRLNGYTF.

This clone was seen a handful of times. CDR3 region: CASGENTEAFF. Written as DNA, the CDR3 is TGTGCCAGCGGGGAGAACACTGAAGCTTTCTTT. The chain combines TRBV28 with TRBJ1-1, with D hard to call. The CDR3 is 11 amino acids. Germline V gene lookup returns CDR1 MDHEN and CDR2 SYDVKM. The V end was cut by 8 bases, the J end by 1 base, with 5 bases between.

The chain couples TRBV5-4 to TRBJ2-2; 8 positions match TRBD2. V was pared by 4 bases and J by 5 bases, with 10 bases of the junction left unmatched. Germline V gives CDR1 SGHNT, CDR2 YYREEE (reference sequence). The CDR3 is made up of 16 amino acids. The CDR3 spells CASSTAGTRGTGELFF. The DNA of the CDR3 is TGTGCCAGCAGCACAGCCGGGACTAGGGGTACCGGGGAGCTGTTTTTT. Variable domain in full (rest from reference TRBV5-4 and TRBJ2-2): ETGVTQSPTHLIKTRGQQVTLRCSSQSGHNTVSWYQQALGQGPQFIFQYYREEENGRGNFPPRFSGLQFPNYSSELNVNALELDDSALYLCASSTAGTRGTGELFFGEGSRLTVL.

The chain uses TRBV7-2 and TRBJ2-1; the D gene is possibly TRBD2 (5 bases). Deletions cut 5 bases from V and 15 bases from J, with 20 bases between. Per germline, CDR1 SGHTA and CDR2 FQGNSA. The CDR3 is 13 residues long. CDR3 sequence reads: CASSHRQAETLFF. CDR3 in DNA: TGTGCCAGCAGCCACCGTCAAGCGGAGACATTGTTCTTC.

The chain links TRBV5-6 to TRBJ1-4, with 11 bases lining up with TRBD1. V dropped 4 bases and J dropped 3; count of bases not matched to a gene: 5. The CDR3 is 16 amino acids. Germline V gene lookup returns CDR1 SGHDT and CDR2 YYEEEE. CDR3 amino acids: CASSRGQGAANEKLFF. CDR3 bases: TGTGCCAGCAGCCGAGGACAGGGGGCAGCTAATGAAAAACTGTTTTTT. Full variable domain (rest looked up from reference TRBV5-6 and TRBJ1-4): DAGVTQSPTHLIKTRGQQVTLRCSPKSGHDTVSWYQQALGQGPQFIFQYYEEEERQRGNFPDRFSGHQFPNYSSELNVNALLLGDSALYLCASSRGQGAANEKLFFGSGTQLSVL.

The chain is built from TRBV28 and TRBJ2-7, with TRBD2 matching 7 bases. J was trimmed by 7 bases and V by 4 bases; bases with no gene match: 10. This CDR3 has 14 amino acids. Per the germline V gene, CDR1 is MDHEN and CDR2 is SYDVKM. The CDR3 reads CASSSPGTGGEQYF. The CDR3 DNA follows: TGTGCCAGCAGTTCCCCCGGGACGGGGGGTGAGCAGTACTTC.